The 16 T cell receptor beta chains given below trace back to one sample, sequenced in a study of post-analysis software for immune sequencing data. Study-level findings and limits: TRBV5-6, TRBV5-1 and TRBV20-1 belonged to a set of a handful of TRBV segments that were more frequent in patients than controls.

TCR beta cDNA libraries had unique molecular identifiers. TCRdb reanalysed the PCR reads using MiXCR and keeps one entry per CDR3 protein. This table has 350,000 to 450,000 distinct CDR3 sequences, about 39% appearing once. Antigens of these TCRs are unknown. Sequenced: blood. These TCRs come from a girl aged 2 to 10 with multiple sclerosis.

This clonotype was seen a handful of times. The genes are TRBV6-5 and TRBJ2-3; 9 bases match TRBD1. The CDR3 extends over 14 amino acids. V was pared by 5 bases and J by 2 bases, with 2 bases of the junction left unmatched. The germline V gene has CDR1 MNHEY and CDR2 SVGAGI. The CDR3 DNA follows: TGTGCCAGCAGTCTACAGGGGGCCACAGATACGCAGTATTTT. The encoded protein is CASSLQGATDTQYF.

This clonotype appeared many times. The chain employs TRBV29-1 and TRBJ2-3; no definite D call. This CDR3 comprises 11 residues. Germline V gives CDR1 SQVTM, CDR2 ANQGSEA. Between the trimmed V and J ends, which lost 4 bases and 6 bases, there was a span of 8 bases. The chain's CDR3 is CSVVVVDTQYF. As DNA, the CDR3 is TGCAGCGTTGTAGTTGTGGATACGCAGTATTTT.

Concerning this clonotype itself: It may be a read error: a sequence one base away is much more abundant. CDR3 region: CASTPLAGRGYNEQFF. The DNA of the CDR3 is TGTGCCAGCACACCTTTAGCGGGGAGGGGCTACAATGAGCAGTTCTTC. V gene TRBV7-8 combines with J gene TRBJ2-1; TRBD2 matches 8 bases. The CDR3 contains 16 residues. V lost 7 bases, J lost 3 bases, and 11 bases stayed unmatched. Germline values: CDR1 SGHVS, CDR2 FQNEAQ.

The chain couples TRBV12-3 or TRBV12-4 to TRBJ2-2; D is possibly TRBD1 (6 bases). The CDR3 covers 13 residues. Trimming pared 6 bases from V and 4 bases from J, leaving 9 bases between. In DNA, the CDR3 is TGTGCCAGCAGACGGACAGTCACCGGGGAGCTGTTTTTT. Translated, it gives CASRRTVTGELFF.

The chain links TRBV12-3 or TRBV12-4 to TRBJ1-5, with D tentatively TRBD1 (6 bases). V was shortened by 6 bases and J by 7 bases, with 13 bases between the two germline ends. This CDR3 contains 13 residues. The CDR3 loop reads CASRQRQAQPQHF. CDR3 bases: TGTGCCAGCAGACAACGACAGGCCCAGCCCCAGCATTTT.

This chain joins TRBV28 and TRBJ2-7; the D is unclear. This CDR3 comprises 15 residues. Trimming cost V 0 bases and J 5 bases, with 14 bases left between them. Per germline, CDR1 MDHEN and CDR2 SYDVKM. In nucleotides, the CDR3 is TGTGCCAGCAGTTTATGGGACCCCCGGTGCGACGAGCAGTACTTC. This codes for CASSLWDPRCDEQYF. The full variable domain, rest sourced from reference TRBV28 and TRBJ2-7, is DVKVTQSSRYLVKRTGEKVFLECVQDMDHENMFWYRQDPGLGLRLIYFSYDVKMKEKGDIPEGYSVSREKKERFSLILESASTNQTSMYLCASSLWDPRCDEQYFGPGTRLTVT.

This clonotype has only a few counts. The rearrangement joins TRBV7-2 to TRBJ2-5, with 7 bases lining up with TRBD2. The CDR3 is 17 amino acids. With 3 bases clipped from V and 5 bases from J, the junction kept 15 bases outside the gene matches. The germline gives CDR1 SGHTA, CDR2 FQGNSA. This chain's CDR3 is CASSFQATGLWAETQYF. The CDR3 DNA reads as TGTGCCAGCAGCTTCCAAGCTACGGGACTATGGGCGGAGACCCAGTACTTC.

This clonotype came up a few times. The gene calls are TRBV29-1 and TRBJ2-2; 10 bases agree with TRBD2. Germline trimming cut 4 bases from V and 8 bases from J; bases unmatched to any gene: 10. The V gene's germline CDR1 is SQVTM and CDR2 ANQGSEA. The CDR3 totals 15 residues. CDR3 DNA: TGCAGCGTTGCCCCTAGCGGGGGTGGACTAGGGGAGCTGTTTTTT. Translated, it gives CSVAPSGGGLGELFF.

Turning to this clonotype: At one boundary the junction diverges from the germline segment, which might be a read error. The V and J genes are TRBV12-3 or TRBV12-4 and TRBJ1-5; the D is unclear. There are 12 residues in the CDR3. The CDR3 DNA reads as TGTGCCAGCAGTTTAGGGAATCCGCCCCAGCATTTT. Amino acids: CASSLGNPPQHF.

V gene TRBV29-1 combines with J gene TRBJ2-1, with 16 bases aligning to TRBD2. CDR1 and CDR2 from the germline V gene are SQVTM and ANQGSEA. The CDR3 covers 19 residues. V gave up 4 bases and J gave up 2 bases; unmatched junction bases: 11. The CDR3 protein is CSVALPGTSGRVPYNEQFF. CDR3 coding DNA: TGCAGCGTTGCCCTTCCCGGGACTAGCGGGAGGGTGCCCTACAATGAGCAGTTCTTC.

There are a few counts of this clonotype. V gene TRBV10-2 combines with J gene TRBJ2-5; possibly TRBD1 for D (5 bases). V was pared by 5 bases and J by 4 bases, with 23 bases between. The CDR3 is 17 residues long. CDR1 and CDR2 (germline): WSHSY, SAAADI. CDR3 sequence (DNA): TGCGCCAGCAGTAATACCCACCGAGGCAGGGAAAGAGAGACCCAGTACTTC. It specifies CASSNTHRGRERETQYF.

This chain links TRBV20-1 with TRBJ1-2; possibly TRBD1 for D (5 bases). This CDR3 comprises 13 residues. V gave up 2 bases and J gave up 4 bases, with 11 bases separating them. Germline lookup yields CDR1 DFQATT and CDR2 SNEGSKA (reference sequence). CDR3 sequence: CSARTRVGYGYTF. CDR3 nucleotide sequence: TGCAGTGCTAGAACCAGGGTGGGCTATGGCTACACCTTC.

This clonotype was detected only a few times. The chain employs TRBV28 and TRBJ2-5, with 7 bases aligning to TRBD2. The J call may be wrong; the DNA end is better matched by TRBJ2-7. Germline V gene data show CDR1 as MDHEN and CDR2 as SYDVKM. This CDR3 spans 11 amino acids. As DNA, the CDR3 is TGTGCCAGCCGGACTAGTACCGAGCAGTACTTC. This codes for CASRTSTEQYF.

Comment on this clonotype: This may come from a read error, since a much larger clone is one base off. This chain joins TRBV20-1 and TRBJ2-1; 7 bases align to TRBD2. The CDR3 runs 14 residues. The V gene's germline CDR1 is DFQATT and CDR2 SNEGSKA (reference sequence). Written as DNA, the CDR3 is TGCAGTGCTAGGGGCGAGCGGGGTTACAATGAGCGGTTCTTC. Its translation: CSARGERGYNERFF.

This clonotype appeared a few times. This chain uses TRBV7-9 with TRBJ2-3; D is ambiguous. The CDR3 is made up of 12 amino acids. Germline V gene data show CDR1 as SEHNR and CDR2 as FQNEAQ (reference sequence). With 1 base removed from V and 4 bases from J, the gap between germline ends came to 3 bases. The CDR3 DNA sequence: TGTGCCAGCAGCTTAGATGCAGATACGCAGTATTTT. Protein: CASSLDADTQYF.

This chain links TRBV11-2 with TRBJ1-5; a possible D gene is TRBD1 (6 bases). V was trimmed by 3 bases and J by 3 bases, leaving 21 bases between them. CDR1 and CDR2 (germline): SGHAT, FQNNGV. The CDR3 extends over 18 amino acids. The CDR3 here is CASSFSSRGTFTNQPQHF. DNA of the CDR3: TGTGCCAGCAGCTTTAGTAGCAGGGGCACCTTTACCAATCAGCCCCAGCATTTT.